This T cell receptor beta chain was profiled in a study of T-cell reconstitution after alpha-beta-depleted transplantation in children (dated by TCRdb to about 2016). Study-wide context: Using TCR repertoire profiling, the study quantitatively followed how T-cell immune reconstitution unfolded in children after TCRalphabeta/CD19-depleted allogeneic hematopoietic cell transplantation. Study-wide conclusions, independent of this receptor: Hyperexpanded clone frequencies declined over subsequent months; after one year, T-cell counts and TCRbeta diversity were mostly attributed to newly produced T cells. Apparently early alphabetaT-cell count recovery about two months after transplant reportedly relied on only several hundred rapidly expanded clones derived from non-depleted graft cells. In some patients, high TCRbeta diversity at day 60 was attributed to recipient T cells and intrathymic progenitors that had survived conditioning.

The label giving this sample's treatment or condition can be read as: allogeneic hematopoietic cell transplantation with graft depleted of TCRalphabeta T cells and CD19 B cells. TCRalphabeta/CD19-depleted allogeneic hematopoietic cell grafts were given to the transplant recipients, all of whom were children. Library preparation employed PCR. Sequenced on an Illumina HiSeq 2500. To normalize quantification of the TCRbeta repertoire, the TCR libraries were built with molecular barcoding that relied on unique molecular identifiers. TCRdb reran the public reads through fastp at Q25 and MiXCR, keeping productive beta chains. Identical CDR3 protein sequences are pooled into one entry, listed with their most common genes and DNA. The sample table contains a few hundred thousand distinct CDR3 sequences; only one count was recorded for about a sixth of them. Roughly 27% of the sample goes to the ten largest clones.

This clonotype showed up just a few times. Its antigen remains unidentified. No base qualities exist here, and no much larger clone lies one base off it. The receptor was isolated from a boy younger than two who had a stem cell transplant for Wiskott-Aldrich syndrome, so the T cells may come from the graft donor. Specimen: PBMCs, mostly from graft donor cells, collected 360 days after TCRalphabeta/CD19-depleted stem cell transplant.

The DNA reads as follows: TGCGCCAGCAGTGAGAGAGGGGGGAATCAGCCCCAGCATTTT. Its protein is CASSERGGNQPQHF. Recombination linked TRBV10-2 to TRBJ1-5; possibly the D gene is TRBD1, per 6 matching bases. The CDR3 spans 14 residues, from the cysteine through the phenylalanine. Only CDR3 DNA is held: 42 bases, read in frame from base 1. CDR1 and CDR2 were assigned from the germline V gene as WSHSY and SAAADI. V was cut back by 2 bases and J by 4 bases, leaving a gap of 9 bases between them.